The clone carrying this TCR beta chain is categorized as medium-sized (0.01 to 0.1%). Its antigen is still unknown. The record originates from a study of shared clonotypes between healthy human individuals. Looking at the study overall: A donor's plate count was three for CD4 naive and three for CD4 memory; CD8 naive had two and CD8 memory one.

Study-level findings and limits: Large sequencing depth failed to make sorted-subset sequencing complete, rarefaction showed.

TCRdb keeps only in-frame clones here, not all; method: immunoSEQ multiplex PCR. The profile covers approximately 340,000 clones, with 73% appearing a single time and around 9.3% taken by the ten largest. Germline CDR1 and CDR2: LNHDA and SQIVND (reference sequence). This CDR3 has 15 amino acids. V gave up 6 bases and J gave up 5 bases; unmatched junction bases: 11. Every donor was a Caucasian adult from Nashville, Tennessee. Negatively enriched CD4+ T cells were divided by CD45RA into naive and memory. What was sequenced was memory CD4+ T cells sorted from blood. Subset indicated: CD45RA-negative fraction. The gene calls are TRBV19 and TRBJ2-7; 9 bases agree with TRBD1. The TCR sequence derives from a man aged 25-45 years in good health. CDR3 in amino acids: CASRGTGQGRDEQYF. As DNA, the CDR3 is TGTGCCAGTAGAGGAACGGGACAGGGCCGGGACGAGCAGTACTTC.